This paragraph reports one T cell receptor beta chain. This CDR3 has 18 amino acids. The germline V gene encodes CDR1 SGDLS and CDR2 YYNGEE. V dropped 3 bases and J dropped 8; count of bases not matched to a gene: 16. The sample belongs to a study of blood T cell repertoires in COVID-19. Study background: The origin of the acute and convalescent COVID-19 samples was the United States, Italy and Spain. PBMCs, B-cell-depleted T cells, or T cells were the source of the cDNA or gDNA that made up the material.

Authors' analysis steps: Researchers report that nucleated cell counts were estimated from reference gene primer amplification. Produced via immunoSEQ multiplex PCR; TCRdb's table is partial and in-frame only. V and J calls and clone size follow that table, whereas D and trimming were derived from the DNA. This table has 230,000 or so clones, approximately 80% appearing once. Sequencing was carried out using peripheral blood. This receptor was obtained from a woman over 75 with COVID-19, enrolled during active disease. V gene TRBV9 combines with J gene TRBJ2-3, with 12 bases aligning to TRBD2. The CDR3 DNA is TGTGCCAGCAGCGGACCCTCCCCGACTAGCGGGAGTGGGGTTACGCAGTATTTT. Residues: CASSGPSPTSGSGVTQYF. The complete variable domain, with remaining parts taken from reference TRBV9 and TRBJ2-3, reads DSGVTQTPKHLITATGQRVTLRCSPRSGDLSVYWYQQSLDQGLQFLIQYYNGEERAKGNILERFSAQQFPDLHSELNLSSLELGDSALYFCASSGPSPTSGSGVTQYFGPGTRLTVL.